This TCR beta chain was retrieved from a study of cytomegalovirus exposure and HLA in healthy donors (dated by TCRdb to between 2016 and 2019). Broadly, across the study: According to an earlier analysis of a few hundred of the donors, 150 million to 200 million T cells yielded 117 million unique TCR beta sequences and about 280 Gb of sequence data. The number of donors typed differed by locus, with 629-630 for A, B, C, DRB1 and DQB1, roughly 550 for DQA1, 600 to 610 for DPA1, and approximately 470 for DPB1. Alongside the repertoire data, information on donor age, sex, ethnicity and CMV serostatus was compiled. In addition to the first cohort of several hundred subjects, a separate validation cohort of approximately 110 different subjects was used. Class I and class II HLA loci were covered by the typing at four-digit resolution. Every discovery cohort repertoire had been produced on one sequencing platform. Among some 400 genotyped donors of the cohort, an average of approximately 240,000 unique TCR beta nucleotide sequences were sequenced per donor, roughly 18% of them non-productive. The study profiled the T cell repertoires of approximately 700 subjects by immunosequencing and related them to cytomegalovirus serostatus. A later analysis re-analyzed previously published TCR beta repertoires from roughly 630 donors and added high-resolution HLA genotyping to study TCR occurrence patterns. An early release that covered 640 HLA-typed donors contained 300 to 350 gigabases of sequencing data and 65 million to 100 million unique TCR sequences. Of the 350 to 450 genotyped donors, roughly 85% fell in the genetic ancestry cluster associated with self-reported Caucasian donors. Rather than using new phenotypic data, the later analysis identified candidate immune exposures from TCR beta sequences and from how often those sequences occurred across donors. The study combined high-throughput TCR immunosequencing, statistical association of individual TCRs with disease status, and machine learning to predict cytomegalovirus infection status. The aim of the study was to test whether cataloging public T cell receptors could identify signatures of past pathogen exposure. A later genetic analysis used genome-wide SNP genotypes for 398 of the 666 donors, treating that subset as a discovery cohort. Because of strong linkage in the cohort, roughly five DR-DQ haplotypes were treated as single units for association and clustering. An earlier analysis of approximately 580 of the donors used high-throughput TCR beta sequencing to judge whether each TCR beta V gene segment behaved as functional or pseudogenic. Paper-wide results and their limitations: Some IMGT-functional V segments, including TRBV6-2 and TRBV6-3, could not be told apart with the 87-base-pair reads, so those segments were excluded. Most TCR sequences were observed very rarely across donors, whereas some public TCRs were present in many individuals. Because some donors lacked HLA typing at each locus, the association tests relied only on the typed subset. In a later genetic analysis, fewer N-insertions in productive TCRs were reported among donors in an Asian-associated ancestry cluster than the roughly 700-donor mean. A later genetic analysis associated a missense DCLRE1C variant with V-gene and J-gene trimming of TCR beta chains, and an independent cohort replicated the association. Assigning TCR associations to individual alleles was difficult when HLA alleles, especially DR and DQ, strongly co-occurred. According to a later analysis, most CMV-associated TCR beta chains appeared to be HLA-restricted, and the HLA associations seemed to be driven largely by CMV exposure. A later analysis associated 15,000 or so TCR beta sequences with specific HLA alleles at a false discovery rate of 0.05. The only immune exposure information available for the cohort was CMV serostatus. In an earlier analysis of approximately 590 of the donors, most TCR beta V segments were observed in productive rearrangements about 87% or about 30% of the time, broadly matching IMGT annotations. Only TCR beta chains were sequenced in this cohort, and the absence of alpha or paired-chain data limited detectable features. Roughly uniform sequencing depth across donors was assumed in presence/absence analyses, although this assumption may not hold. Linkage disequilibrium might explain the correlated functional status among segregating V segments, but an unknown experimental factor could not be ruled out. A further reported finding was that TCR beta sequences accurately predicted the HLA-A and HLA-B alleles for most subjects in the first cohort. The sequencing pipeline was judged likely to have produced a cluster of highly shared sequence variants as a technical artifact. In a later analysis, several top co-occurrence clusters were reported to appear linked to parvovirus B19, influenza, CMV and Epstein-Barr virus. Three of the identified cytomegalovirus-associated TCR beta chains were confirmed in vitro to be specific for cytomegalovirus antigens. Because counts were too low, 15 to 20 rarely observed V segments, including chromosome 9 orphons, were excluded from the earlier analysis of roughly 580 of the donors. Compared with equally common non-associated chains, HLA-associated TCR beta chains in a later analysis were more clonally expanded and had lower generation probabilities. In the study, 164 TCR beta chains were listed as associated with cytomegalovirus. The classifier was reported to diagnose cytomegalovirus status with high specificity and sensitivity in both the original cohort and the validation cohort. According to a later analysis, TCR association rates differed among HLA loci, with DRB1 alleles showing the most associated TCRs and HLA-C alleles showing the fewest. It was suggested by the authors that the approach could potentially be generalized to other disease states and immunological phenotypes.

This clone was picked up a small number of times. Its antigen is still unknown. Base qualities are missing; no much larger clone stands one base away. V gives up 5 bases and J gives up 2 bases, and the segment between their germline ends measures 9 bases. Spanning cysteine to phenylalanine, the CDR3 consists of 13 amino acids. Only the CDR3 portion is preserved as DNA: 39 bases, with reading frame beginning at the first base. From a lookup of the germline V gene, CDR1 and CDR2 are KGHSH and LQKENI. The library was prepared using the immunoSEQ multiplex PCR assay. The multiplex PCR relied on a mix of 60 forward primers for TCR Vbeta segments and 13 reverse primers for TCR Jbeta segments. The CDR3 region of rearranged TCR beta genes was amplified from genomic DNA with a multiplex PCR assay. The amplified TCR beta libraries were sequenced on the Illumina HiSeq System as 87-base-pair reads. The published analysis was carried out like this. A later analysis counted about 82 million unique TCR beta chains across the 700 or so repertoires, and roughly 11 million of these chains were shared by at least two donors. To remove PCR and sequencing errors, raw reads were error-corrected and collapsed into unique sequences using a nearest-neighbor algorithm that merged closely related sequences. To assign V, D and J gene segments, CDR3 sequences were aligned to IMGT reference sequences. For a sequence to be retained, a match of at least six nucleotides to both a V gene segment and a J gene segment was required. Rearrangements were called productive when the CDR3 lacked stop codons and stayed in frame with V and J; all others were non-productive. CDR3 was defined by IMGT convention, running from the second conserved V-encoded cysteine to the conserved J-encoded phenylalanine. The earlier analysis of about 640 of the donors excluded any sequence lacking an unambiguous match to a single V gene segment. In an earlier analysis of approximately 550 of the donors, V segments were called functional above 56.7% productive rearrangements and were called segregating when the between-donor standard deviation exceeded 5%. A statistical classification framework was built for diagnosing cytomegalovirus status from the catalog of TCR beta chain sequences. In a later analysis, V and J genes were assigned by comparing TCR nucleotide sequences against IMGT/GENE-DB human TR gene sequences. A later analysis assigned CDR3 sequences and most-parsimonious VDJ recombination scenarios with the TCRdist pipeline. A later analysis defined each TCR beta chain by its CDR3 amino acid sequence plus V-gene family, and excluded reads lacking a unique V-gene family. In a later analysis, 550 to 650 highly shared, low-generation-probability nucleotide sequences were removed to address suspected cross-contamination and a sequencing artifact. In a later analysis, a clonal expansion index was calculated for each public chain from normalized within-repertoire ranks of inferred template counts. A later analysis computed generation probabilities with a VDJ recombination model fitted to out-of-frame rearrangements, and checked the results against IGoR. In a later analysis, TCR-TCR, TCR-HLA and TCR-CMV co-occurrence was scored with hypergeometric tests, and a repertoire-size bias correction was applied to TCR pairs. To estimate false discovery rates, a later analysis permuted the HLA or CMV assignments 20 times. In a later analysis, co-occurring TCRs were grouped using DBSCAN, and TCRdist sequence similarity was added for clustering within HLA-allele-positive subsets. Repertoires with fewer than 30,000 or more than 120,000 public chains were left out of co-occurrence clustering, as were four to six repertoires with anomalous nucleotide sharing. As stored in TCRdb, this immuneACCESS dataset retains in-frame rearrangements with V and J assigned. A fraction of the clones does not appear; measured against another copy, unresolved V genes explain less than half of the discrepancy, and the remainder lacks a known reason. Clone size and the V and J calls come from that table; the DNA yielded D and trimming. The sample yields 90,000 to 120,000 clones; around three quarters were counted once. The leading ten clones occupy roughly 4.9% of the sample.

The cohort was made up of approximately 700 healthy bone marrow donors. All cohort members were sampled while nominally healthy, although unrecorded immune exposures were likely present. The donor tested CMV seropositive and was one of the 289 seropositive cohort members. A peripheral blood sample was collected from each donor, and TCR beta sequencing was performed on peripheral blood mononuclear cells. The Qiagen DNeasy Blood Extraction Kit was used to extract genomic DNA from the blood cell samples. Source material: PBMCs. The chain is made from TRBV18 and TRBJ2-5; 6 matching bases give a weak D call of TRBD1. This TCR was recovered from a female donor in good health and CMV-seropositive. This receptor carries the CDR3 CASSSDSQETQYF. The DNA reads as follows: TGTGCCAGCTCATCGGACAGTCAAGAGACCCAGTACTTC.